A single sample gave rise to the 2 T cell receptor beta chains below, sequenced in a study of T cell changes during pregnancy in multiple sclerosis. Profiling relied on immunoSEQ multiplex PCR, and the TCRdb table lists in-frame clones only, not all of them. The sample lists tens of thousands of clones; approximately 90% were seen once. This specimen was CD8+ T cells from peripheral blood mononuclear cells, taken in the second trimester of pregnancy. The source of these receptors is a female donor with multiple sclerosis, enrolled in a pregnancy study.

J is TRBJ1-1 and V is TRBV4-1; TRBD1 matches at 7 bases. V shed 4 bases, J shed 5 bases, and the junction held 7 bases outside the gene matches. Germline V CDR1 and CDR2: MGHRA, YSYEKL. The CDR3 covers 14 residues. As DNA, the CDR3 is TGCGCCAGCAGCCTGCGACAGGGTGGTACTGAAGCTTTCTTT. Protein product: CASSLRQGGTEAFF.

This chain uses TRBV19 with TRBJ2-2; possible D gene TRBD2, 6 bases. The germline CDR1 and CDR2 sequences are LNHDA and SQIVND (reference sequence). This CDR3 is 17 amino acids long. V was clipped by 0 bases and J by 3 bases, with 14 bases between them. CDR3 sequence: CASSIDPGGRDTGELFF. CDR3 nucleotides: TGTGCCAGTAGTATAGACCCCGGGGGAAGGGACACCGGGGAGCTGTTTTTT.